Listed below are T cell receptor beta chains from one sample, sequenced in a study of control samples from healthy donors and cancer patients. The method was immunoSEQ multiplex PCR; TCRdb's version includes in-frame clones alone and lacks a portion of them. The sample lists around 43,000 clones; roughly 90% were seen once. The sequencing input was blood. Every receptor here comes from a woman aged 45-59 years in good health. The CDR3 runs from the conserved cysteine through the conserved F or W. The order of the fields is V gene, J gene, clone size, D gene, CDR3 protein, CDR3 DNA. A D gene is named only where the DNA matches it firmly. Size is stated for part of the rows, as once, few or many counts, or as a class when the clone is expanded.

V: TRBV28; J: TRBJ1-3; size: once; D: TRBD1; CDR3: CALQGGASGNTIYF; DNA: TGTGCCTTACAAGGGGGCGCGAGTGGAAACACCATATATTTT
V: TRBV28; J: TRBJ2-1; size: .; D: .; CDR3: CASSTGRIEQFF; DNA: TGTGCCAGCAGCACTGGACGGATTGAGCAGTTCTTC
V: TRBV5-1; J: TRBJ2-7; size: .; D: .; CDR3: CASSLDTYEQYF; DNA: TGCGCCAGCAGCTTGGATACCTACGAGCAGTACTTC
V: TRBV5-1; J: TRBJ2-3; size: .; D: TRBD2; CDR3: CASSLELAGTGTDTQYF; DNA: TGCGCCAGCAGCTTGGAACTAGCGGGGACCGGCACAGATACGCAGTATTTT
V: TRBV4-2; J: TRBJ2-7; size: .; D: TRBD1; CDR3: CASSRDRGYEQYF; DNA: TGTGCCAGCAGCCGGGACAGGGGCTACGAGCAGTACTTC
V: TRBV4-3; J: TRBJ1-2; size: once; D: .; CDR3: CASSQFSGSANYGYTF; DNA: TGCGCCAGCAGCCAATTTTCGGGGTCAGCTAACTATGGCTACACCTTC
V: TRBV19; J: TRBJ1-2; size: .; D: .; CDR3: CASSNTDRFYGYTF; DNA: TGTGCCAGTAGTAACACGGACAGATTCTATGGCTACACCTTC
V: TRBV18; J: TRBJ2-7; size: .; D: TRBD1; CDR3: CASSLQGVQGEQYF; DNA: TGTGCCAGCTCACTCCAGGGGGTCCAGGGGGAGCAGTACTTC
V: TRBV6-5; J: TRBJ2-3; size: few; D: .; CDR3: CASIRDSTRADTQYF; DNA: TGTGCCAGCATTAGGGACTCAACGCGGGCAGATACGCAGTATTTT
V: TRBV5-1; J: TRBJ2-5; size: .; D: .; CDR3: CASSFGVQGQETQYF; DNA: TGCGCCAGCAGCTTTGGGGTACAGGGTCAAGAGACCCAGTACTTC
V: TRBV11-3; J: TRBJ2-6; size: few; D: TRBD1; CDR3: CASSSGTGVYGANVLTF; DNA: TGTGCCAGCAGCTCCGGGACAGGGGTTTATGGGGCCAACGTCCTGACTTTC
V: TRBV7-2; J: TRBJ2-7; size: few; D: TRBD1; CDR3: CASSPTLGTDEQYF; DNA: TGTGCCAGCAGTCCAACTTTAGGGACAGACGAGCAGTACTTC
V: TRBV20-1; J: TRBJ1-1; size: few; D: .; CDR3: CSARDLEAFF; DNA: TGCAGTGCTAGAGACCTTGAAGCTTTCTTT
V: TRBV7-8; J: TRBJ1-2; size: .; D: .; CDR3: CASSLVGDGYTF; DNA: TGTGCCAGCAGCTTAGTAGGGGATGGCTACACCTTC
V: TRBV7-2; J: TRBJ2-5; size: .; D: TRBD1; CDR3: CASSLSSGTGEETQYF; DNA: TGTGCCAGCAGCCTATCTAGTGGGACAGGGGAAGAGACCCAGTACTTC
V: TRBV28; J: TRBJ2-2; size: once; D: .; CDR3: CASSPSKVGGELFF; DNA: TGTGCCAGCAGTCCTAGTAAGGTTGGCGGGGAGCTGTTTTTT
V: TRBV3-1/TRBV3-2; J: TRBJ1-5; size: .; D: .; CDR3: CASSQGQGAANQPQHF; DNA: TGTGCCAGCAGCCAAGGTCAAGGGGCAGCTAATCAGCCCCAGCATTTT
V: TRBV12-3/TRBV12-4; J: TRBJ1-2; size: .; D: TRBD1; CDR3: CASSYRGYGYTF; DNA: TGTGCCAGCAGTTACAGGGGCTATGGCTACACCTTC
V: TRBV7-7; J: TRBJ2-5; size: .; D: .; CDR3: CASSLGSLGGGGETQYF; DNA: TGTGCCAGCAGCTTAGGCTCCTTAGGGGGGGGCGGAGAGACCCAGTACTTC
V: TRBV7-2; J: TRBJ2-3; size: .; D: .; CDR3: CASSLAGSTDTQYF; DNA: TGTGCCAGCAGCCTCGCAGGAAGCACAGATACGCAGTATTTT
V: TRBV7-9; J: TRBJ2-3; size: few; D: .; CDR3: CASSQSSTDTQYF; DNA: TGTGCCAGCAGCCAATCCAGCACAGATACGCAGTATTTT
V: TRBV27; J: TRBJ1-5; size: .; D: TRBD1; CDR3: CASSYLTGTGGLQPQHF; DNA: TGTGCCAGCAGTTATCTAACCGGGACAGGGGGCCTTCAGCCCCAGCATTTT
V: TRBV18; J: TRBJ1-1; size: .; D: TRBD1; CDR3: CASSPMTGSAFF; DNA: TGTGCCAGCTCACCCATGACAGGGTCGGCTTTCTTT
V: TRBV6-2/TRBV6-3; J: TRBJ1-5; size: once; D: .; CDR3: CASSYTTGNQPQHF; DNA: TGTGCCAGCAGTTACACCACGGGGAATCAGCCCCAGCATTTT
V: TRBV9; J: TRBJ2-5; size: few; D: TRBD1; CDR3: CASSVGGGTDYQETQYF; DNA: TGTGCCAGCAGCGTAGGGGGTGGGACAGACTATCAAGAGACCCAGTACTTC